The T cell receptor beta chain described here comes from a study of blood T cells in healthy people across ages. Findings and caveats of the study: Considered underestimates were the diversity estimates obtained from one million T cells.

The CDR3 consists of 16 residues. The ends lost 0 bases at V and 5 bases at J; junction bases unmatched: 5. Germline CDR1 SGHNT, CDR2 YYREEE (reference sequence). Per-sample PBMC isolation yielded at least 6 million cells. Total RNA extraction produced at least 5.5 micrograms (per sample) for the study. A sample-barcoded 5' primer and a J-beta primer mix were used in a second PCR of roughly 6 to 11 cycles. With 12 random nucleotides, a template-switch adaptor tagged each individual cDNA molecule. TCRdb re-called the 5' RACE reads with MiXCR, one entry per CDR3 protein. The table includes hundreds of thousands of distinct CDR3 sequences, roughly 41% detected once. Regarding this clonotype: Its antigen is undetermined.

Sequencing was carried out using blood. V gene TRBV5-4 combines with J gene TRBJ2-5; TRBD1 matches at 12 bases. This TCR came from a woman aged 60-75 years in good health. This CDR3 is CASSLAGTGGLETQYF. CDR3 coding DNA: TGTGCCAGCAGCTTGGCCGGGACAGGGGGCTTGGAGACCCAGTACTTC. Based on the CDR3 plus reference TRBV5-4 and TRBJ2-5, the full variable domain is ETGVTQSPTHLIKTRGQQVTLRCSSQSGHNTVSWYQQALGQGPQFIFQYYREEENGRGNFPPRFSGLQFPNYSSELNVNALELDDSALYLCASSLAGTGGLETQYFGPGTRLLVL.